The 26 T cell receptor beta chains listed next were all sequenced from one sample in a study of T cells in Graves' hyperthyroidism and ophthalmopathy. Amplification of TCR beta CDR3 regions used RNA as the template. The TCR CDR3 was amplified in a first-round RT-PCR using the HTBI primer set. TCRdb used MiXCR to reprocess the multiplex PCR reads, holding one entry per CDR3 protein. The sample holds hundreds of thousands of distinct CDR3 sequences, roughly 15% seen once. Sequenced sample: blood. Receptors were obtained from a woman aged 18-29 years with Graves' hyperthyroidism.

This clonotype came up many times. V and J are TRBV2 and TRBJ2-1; 9 bases align to TRBD2. The germline V gene has CDR1 SNHLY and CDR2 FYNNEI. The ends lost 9 bases at V and 6 bases at J; junction bases unmatched: 12. This CDR3 has 15 residues. CDR3 sequence: CASSGRWGRGNEQFF. DNA for the CDR3: TGTGCCAGTAGCGGGAGATGGGGGAGGGGCAATGAGCAGTTCTTC.

The rearrangement uses TRBV24-1 and TRBJ2-3; no clear D. The germline CDR1 and CDR2 sequences are KGHDR and SFDVKD. V lost 6 bases and J lost 4, with 13 bases in between. This CDR3 spans 14 amino acids. The chain's CDR3 is CATSTPNKPDTQYF. In nucleotides, the CDR3 is TGTGCCACCAGTACTCCCAACAAACCAGATACGCAGTATTTT.

DNA for the CDR3: TGTGCCAGCAGTTTAATCTCGGGGCAGGGTCGGCAAAAACTGTTTTTT. Translating it yields CASSLISGQGRQKLFF. The genes are TRBV28 and TRBJ1-4; the D gene is possibly TRBD1 (5 bases). Trimming removed 2 bases from V and 9 bases from J, with 19 bases in between. The CDR3 has 16 residues. The germline V gene has CDR1 MDHEN and CDR2 SYDVKM.

This sequence joins TRBV12-3 or TRBV12-4 and TRBJ2-1; 7 bases are a match to TRBD2. This CDR3 region has 15 residues. V shed 5 bases and J 6 bases; nucleotides not matched to a gene: 10. In DNA, the CDR3 is TGTGCCAGCAGTCTTACTAGCGAACTCTCCAATGAGCAGTTCTTC. It encodes CASSLTSELSNEQFF.

This clonotype was counted ten times or more. This chain uses TRBV6-1 with TRBJ2-7; D remains unclear. The CDR3 runs to 10 residues. V lost 10 bases to trimming and J lost 6 bases, with 10 bases between them. Germline V gives CDR1 MNHNS, CDR2 SASEGT. CDR3 in amino acids: CAIFGREQYF. The CDR3 nucleotides read TGTGCCATTTTCGGGCGCGAGCAGTACTTC.

A few counts support this clonotype. The rearrangement links TRBV6-2 or TRBV6-3 to TRBJ1-5; D not certain. Trimming pared 0 bases from V and 7 bases from J, leaving 10 bases between. The CDR3 totals 14 residues. Looked up from germline, CDR1 is MNHEY and CDR2 is SVGEGT. The CDR3 region has the DNA TGTGCCAGCAGTTACTCCGCTTTCAGGCAGCCCCAGCATTTT. Its translation is CASSYSAFRQPQHF.

V and J are TRBV29-1 and TRBJ2-5, with 8 bases that match TRBD1. With 6 bases clipped from V and 7 bases from J, the junction kept 7 bases outside the gene matches. This CDR3 contains 12 residues. Germline loops: CDR1 SQVTM, CDR2 ANQGSEA. CDR3 DNA: TGCAGCGTCGACGGACAGGGTCGGACCCAGTACTTC. Translated: CSVDGQGRTQYF. The whole variable domain, remainder taken from reference TRBV29-1 and TRBJ2-5, is SAVISQKPSRDICQRGTSLTIQCQVDSQVTMMFWYRQQPGQSLTLIATANQGSEATYESGFVIDKFPISRPNLTFSTLTVSNMSPEDSSIYLCSVDGQGRTQYFGPGTRLLVL.

There are many counts of this clonotype. CDR3 amino acids: CASSRAGSTGELFF. The CDR3 nucleotides are TGTGCCAGCAGTCGGGCTGGCAGCACCGGGGAGCTGTTTTTT. The chain carries TRBV6-1 and TRBJ2-2; no clear D gene. Germline CDR1 and CDR2: MNHNS and SASEGT. V lost 5 bases, J lost 4 bases, and 11 bases lay in between. The CDR3 totals 14 residues.

This clonotype was observed many times. This chain joins TRBV20-1 and TRBJ2-7; D may be TRBD2 (5 bases). This CDR3 contains 13 residues. Trimming left V 3 bases short and J 7 bases short, with 16 bases between. CDR1 and CDR2 from the germline V gene are DFQATT and SNEGSKA (reference sequence). CDR3 in DNA: TGCAGTGCTAGGGACGGGAACCCGGGGGAGCAGTACTTC. It is translated as CSARDGNPGEQYF.

This clonotype was seen many times. This chain joins TRBV30 and TRBJ1-1, with 10 nucleotides matching TRBD1. The CDR3 length is 15 residues. Germline CDR1 and CDR2: GTSNPN and SVGIG (reference sequence). V was pared by 3 bases and J by 1 base, with 5 bases of the junction left unmatched. The CDR3 DNA is TGTGCCTGGAGAGGGACAGGGGAGCCGAACACTGAAGCTTTCTTT. As protein: CAWRGTGEPNTEAFF.

The chain employs TRBV3-1 and TRBJ2-7; D remains ambiguous. Trimming pared 1 base from V and 7 bases from J, leaving 14 bases between. Germline lookup yields CDR1 LGHDT and CDR2 YNNKEL (reference sequence). The length of the CDR3 is 14 residues. The CDR3 sequence: CASSQVAGSSEQYF. The CDR3, as DNA: TGTGCCAGCAGCCAAGTGGCAGGTAGTAGTGAGCAGTACTTC.

This clonotype was detected many times. The rearrangement uses TRBV2 and TRBJ1-2; D is undetermined. V lost 2 bases and J lost 6, with 16 bases in between. The CDR3 sequence is 15 residues long. Germline assignment: CDR1 SNHLY and CDR2 FYNNEI. CDR3 sequence: CASSEYGLRAHGYTF. CDR3 nucleotides: TGTGCCAGCAGTGAATATGGGCTAAGGGCACATGGCTACACCTTC.

This clonotype showed up many times. J is TRBJ2-3 and V is TRBV30; possible D gene TRBD1, 6 bases. V dropped 0 bases and J dropped 6 bases, with 10 bases sitting between them. The germline V gene has CDR1 GTSNPN and CDR2 SVGIG (reference sequence). The CDR3 runs 13 residues. The CDR3 DNA is TGTGCCTGGAGTGTAGGGGGAAGTGATACGCAGTATTTT. Protein: CAWSVGGSDTQYF.

This clonotype was detected ten times or more. The V call is TRBV11-2, the J call TRBJ2-7, with a tentative D call TRBD1 (6 bases). The V gene's germline CDR1 is SGHAT and CDR2 FQNNGV. Trimming took 3 bases from V and 3 from J, leaving 9 bases between them. CDR3 size: 13 residues. CDR3 sequence reads: CASSLDRLYEQYF. The CDR3, as DNA: TGTGCCAGCAGCTTGGACAGACTCTACGAGCAGTACTTC.

J is TRBJ2-1 and V is TRBV19; possibly TRBD2 for D (6 bases). This CDR3 contains 15 residues. Germline V gene data show CDR1 as LNHDA and CDR2 as SQIVND (reference sequence). With 4 bases removed from V and 7 bases from J, the gap between germline ends came to 17 bases. The CDR3 coding sequence is TGTGCCAGTAGTAAAGCCGGCGGGGCTGGGAATGAGCAGTTCTTC. As protein: CASSKAGGAGNEQFF.

This clonotype appeared many times. The chain's CDR3 is CASSAQGPGYEQYF. The DNA for the CDR3 is TGTGCCAGCAGCGCCCAGGGGCCAGGTTACGAGCAGTACTTC. The J gene is TRBJ2-7, the V gene TRBV7-2; a possible D gene is TRBD1 (6 bases). Trimming removed 5 bases at V and 4 bases at J, with 15 bases between. Germline V lookup: CDR1 SGHTA, CDR2 FQGNSA. The length of the CDR3 is 14 residues.

The chain employs TRBV30 and TRBJ1-4; D remains ambiguous. V was cut by 0 bases and J by 5 bases, with 7 bases left in between. The CDR3 covers 13 residues. Germline V gene data show CDR1 as GTSNPN and CDR2 as SVGIG (reference sequence). CDR3 sequence (DNA): TGTGCCTGGAGTGTGTTAGAGAATGAAAAACTGTTTTTT. Translation gives CAWSVLENEKLFF.

This clonotype came up many times. The V gene is TRBV6-1, the J gene TRBJ1-1; 9 bases align to TRBD1. The germline V gene has CDR1 MNHNS and CDR2 SASEGT. The J segment lost 11 bases and the V segment lost 3 bases, leaving 10 bases of the junction unmatched. This CDR3 is built from 14 residues. The CDR3 region is CASSEFLGQGMAFF. In DNA, the CDR3 is TGTGCCAGCAGTGAGTTTCTCGGACAGGGGATGGCTTTCTTT.

On this clonotype: Since a much larger clone is just one base distant, this may be a read error. This chain links TRBV12-3 or TRBV12-4 with TRBJ2-5, with 8 bases that match TRBD1. The junction had 10 bases not matched to a gene; V was cut back by 5 bases and J by 5 bases. This CDR3 is 15 amino acids long. CDR3 sequence (DNA): TGTGCCAGCAGTCCAGGGACAGGAGCTGGGGAGACCCAGTACTTC. Translating gives CASSPGTGAGETQYF.

This clonotype was recorded many times. V gene TRBV7-9 combines with J gene TRBJ1-2; unclear D gene. Germline V gives CDR1 SEHNR, CDR2 FQNEAQ (reference sequence). V was pared by 5 bases and J by 5 bases, with 12 bases between. This CDR3 has 13 residues. CDR3 amino acids: CASSTEVVYGYTF. In nucleotides, the CDR3 is TGTGCCAGCAGCACCGAGGTAGTTTATGGCTACACCTTC.

V gene TRBV5-1 combines with J gene TRBJ2-1; maybe TRBD2 (6 bases). This CDR3 has 13 amino acids. Trimming took off 4 bases at V and 8 bases at J, with 13 bases between the two ends. The germline CDR1 and CDR2 sequences are SGHRS and YFSETQ. The CDR3 coding sequence is TGCGCCAGCAGCCTTATAGGGACTTATGAGCAGTTCTTC. Translating gives CASSLIGTYEQFF.

This clonotype was detected only a few times. This rearrangement joins TRBV19 to TRBJ1-2; maybe TRBD1 (6 bases). The CDR3 extends over 11 amino acids. Germline CDR1 and CDR2: LNHDA and SQIVND (reference sequence). The V end was cut by 8 bases, the J end by 4 bases, with 8 bases between. CDR3 sequence: CASQQGYGYTF. The CDR3 DNA reads as TGTGCCAGTCAACAGGGCTATGGCTACACCTTC.

This clonotype was counted a few times. The chain is built from TRBV2 and TRBJ1-4; no clear D. V was trimmed by 5 bases and J by 7 bases, leaving 8 bases between them. The CDR3 is 12 amino acids. Germline V CDR1 and CDR2: SNHLY, FYNNEI. This CDR3 reads CASSRGSEKLFF. The CDR3 bases are TGTGCCAGCAGTCGAGGAAGTGAAAAACTGTTTTTT.

The V call is TRBV14, the J call TRBJ2-2; D is perhaps TRBD2 (6 bases). The CDR3 has 16 amino acids. V lost 2 bases to trimming and J lost 2 bases, with 12 bases between them. CDR1 and CDR2 from the germline V gene are SGHDN and FVKESK. CDR3 DNA sequence: TGTGCCAGCAGCCAAACCACTAGCCTAAACACCGGGGAGCTGTTTTTT. It codes for CASSQTTSLNTGELFF.

This clonotype was seen ten or more times. The J gene is TRBJ2-3, the V gene TRBV6-1; D might be TRBD1 or TRBD2, each matching 5 bases. The CDR3 length is 15 residues. V shed 5 bases and J shed 3 bases, with 15 bases lying between them. The germline V gene encodes CDR1 MNHNS and CDR2 SASEGT. The CDR3 DNA reads as TGTGCCAGCAGTTCCGGGGACGGACTTACAGATACGCAGTATTTT. Translating gives CASSSGDGLTDTQYF.

This clonotype was recorded a few times. The chain joins TRBV5-1 to TRBJ2-5; 7 positions agree with TRBD2. CDR1 SGHRS and CDR2 YFSETQ come from the germline V gene. The CDR3 sequence is 13 residues long. V gave up 2 bases and J gave up 3 bases; unmatched junction bases: 1. The chain's CDR3 is CASSFTSEETQYF. CDR3 coding DNA: TGCGCCAGCAGCTTCACTAGCGAAGAGACCCAGTACTTC.